What follows is one TCR beta chain and its context. The junction had 5 bases not matched to a gene; V was cut back by 4 bases and J by 7 bases. Looked up from germline, CDR1 is MNHNY and CDR2 is SVGAGI (reference sequence). There are 15 residues in the CDR3. Everyone in the study who had HIV was treated in the United States. The source of the sample is a study of long-term antiretroviral therapy in people with HIV. Survey-level resolution applied to immunoSEQ assay v3.0. Here immunoSEQ multiplex PCR was the method, and the copy in TCRdb shows in-frame clones only, minus some. The data contain tens of thousands of clones, about 79% of them singletons.

Sequencing was performed on unsorted PBMCs, taken 0.7 years before starting antiretroviral therapy. The origin of this receptor is a man aged 25 to 40 with HIV. The genes are TRBV6-6 and TRBJ1-6, with 9 bases lining up with TRBD1. CDR3 residues: CASSFMGQGNSPLHF. DNA for the CDR3: TGTGCCAGCAGTTTCATGGGACAGGGAAATTCACCCCTCCACTTT.